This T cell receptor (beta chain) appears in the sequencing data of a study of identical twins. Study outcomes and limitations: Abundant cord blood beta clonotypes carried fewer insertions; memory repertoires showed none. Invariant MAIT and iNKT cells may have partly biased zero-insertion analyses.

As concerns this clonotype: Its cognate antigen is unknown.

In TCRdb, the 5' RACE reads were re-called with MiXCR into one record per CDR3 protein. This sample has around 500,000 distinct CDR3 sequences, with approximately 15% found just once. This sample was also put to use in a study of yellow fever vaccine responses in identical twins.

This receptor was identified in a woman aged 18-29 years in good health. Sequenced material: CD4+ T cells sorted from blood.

Written as DNA, the CDR3 is TGTGCCAGCAGCAGAGACAGGGGGCAGGGGGAGCTGTTTTTT. Amino acid sequence: CASSRDRGQGELFF. The chain employs TRBV7-3 and TRBJ2-2, with 10 positions matching TRBD1. Germline assignment: CDR1 SGHTA and CDR2 FQGTGA. This CDR3 spans 14 amino acids. Trimming cost V 5 bases and J 8 bases; bases outside gene matches: 5.